The 3 T cell receptor beta chains below were found in one sample sequenced in a study of CD8 T cells in ankylosing spondylitis. Regarding the study as a whole: Ankylosing spondylitis blood appeared to be characterized by a TCR beta motif of eight highly homologous variants.

TCRdb re-called the 5' RACE reads with MiXCR, one entry per CDR3 protein. In the table there are 650,000 to 800,000 distinct CDR3 sequences, around 19% of which are singletons. These receptors lack a known antigen. Sequencing input: blood, either unsorted or a sorted T cell fraction (not recorded which). The receptors were gathered from a male donor with ankylosing spondylitis.

V and J are TRBV6-5 and TRBJ2-5; the match to TRBD1 covers 9 bases. J was trimmed by 5 bases and V by 0 bases; bases with no gene match: 7. Germline CDR1 and CDR2: MNHEY and SVGAGI. There are 16 residues in the CDR3. The CDR3 sequence: CASSYSWTGARETQYF. The CDR3 DNA is TGTGCCAGCAGTTACTCGTGGACAGGGGCTCGTGAGACCCAGTACTTC.

As for this clonotype: At one boundary the junction diverges from the germline segment, which might be a read error. The CDR3 region has the DNA TGTGCCAGCATCGACAGAAGGGCCGGGGACCTGTTTTTT. This encodes CASIDRRAGDLFF. The V call is TRBV6-1, the J call TRBJ2-2; D is tentatively TRBD1 or TRBD2 (5 bases each). Per the germline V gene, CDR1 is MNHNS and CDR2 is SASEGT. This CDR3 spans 13 amino acids.

This chain links TRBV21-1 with TRBJ1-1; the table's TRBD1 call for D was not verified on the DNA. TRBV21-1 corresponds to a pseudogene. This CDR3 is 20 amino acids long. The CDR3, as DNA: TGTGCCAGCAGCAAGCCGGCAGATAAGGACAGGGACCCCATGAACACTGAAGCTTTCTTT. This encodes CASSKPADKDRDPMNTEAFF.